These T cell receptor beta chains were read from a single sample in a study of a mutant IDH1 vaccine in newly diagnosed glioma. The assay was immunoSEQ multiplex PCR, and TCRdb's table has in-frame clones only and misses some. The data hold over 15,000 clones, with nearly 97% observed a single time. This material consisted of peripheral blood mononuclear cells (PBMCs), taken from a glioma patient treated with radiotherapy, temozolomide or both. Receptors originate from a woman between 18 and 29 years old with glioma. Some clones in this sample may be carry-over from other donors' samples. The CDR3 runs from the conserved cysteine through the conserved F or W. The D gene is left open where the match is weak. Rows may omit the clone size; those that give it use once, few, many or a size class.

v_call	clone_size	d_call	j_call	cdr3_nt	cdr3_aa
TRBV5-1	.	TRBD1	TRBJ1-1	TGCGCCAGCAGGGAACAGGGGGGGGACACTGAAGCTTTCTTT	CASREQGGDTEAFF
TRBV29-1	.	.	TRBJ2-7	TGCAGCTACCGGGATTCCTACGAGCAGTACTTC	CSYRDSYEQYF
TRBV7-2	.	.	TRBJ1-2	TGTGCCAGCAGCCCACCCGACAGACCCTATGGCTACACCTTC	CASSPPDRPYGYTF
TRBV11-3	.	.	TRBJ1-5	TGTGCCAGCAGCTTAGTATGGGGTCAGCCCCAGCATTTT	CASSLVWGQPQHF
TRBV10-2	.	.	TRBJ2-1	TGCGCCACCCTCCAAATACGCAATGAGCAGTTCTTC	CATLQIRNEQFF
TRBV4-1	.	TRBD2	TRBJ2-6	TGCGCCAGCAGCCAAGAGGGGGGGATGAACTCTGGGGCCAACGTCCTGACTTTC	CASSQEGGMNSGANVLTF
TRBV7-6	.	.	TRBJ2-1	TGTGCCAGCAGCTTTGAGGCAGGGAGCAATGAGCAGTTCTTC	CASSFEAGSNEQFF
TRBV7-3	once	.	TRBJ2-1	TGTGCCAGCAGCTTAACTGCGGGACTCAGTAACGGGGAGCAGTTCTTC	CASSLTAGLSNGEQFF
TRBV7-8	.	.	TRBJ1-2	TGTGCCAGCAGCCCAGGGTCAGGAAATGGAGAGGGCTACACCTTC	CASSPGSGNGEGYTF
TRBV5-1	.	TRBD1	TRBJ2-7	TGCGCCAGCAGCCCGGGACAGGGTCAACACGAGCAGTACTTC	CASSPGQGQHEQYF
TRBV7-8	.	.	TRBJ1-3	TGTGCCAGCAGCCGCCAAAGGGCTGGCACTGGAAACACCATATATTTT	CASSRQRAGTGNTIYF
TRBV5-1	.	TRBD2	TRBJ2-5	TGCGCCAGCAGCTTGGATGGCGGGGGGACATCAAGATGGACCCAGTACTTC	CASSLDGGGTSRWTQYF
TRBV6-1	.	.	TRBJ1-5	TGTGCCAGCAGCGCAACAGGGTATGGCCAGCCCCAGCATTTT	CASSATGYGQPQHF
TRBV5-1	.	TRBD2	TRBJ2-7	TGCGCCAGCAGCTGGGCTAGCGGGGAATACGAGCAGTACTTC	CASSWASGEYEQYF
TRBV5-1	.	TRBD2	TRBJ2-1	TGCGCCAGCAGCTTGGCCAATCTTTTAGCGGGAGTTGGTGCATTGTTCTTC	CASSLANLLAGVGALFF
TRBV5-6	once	.	TRBJ2-3	TGTGCCAGCAGCCGACAGGGACTAGGCACAGATACGCAGTATTTT	CASSRQGLGTDTQYF
TRBV5-5	.	TRBD2	TRBJ2-7	TGTGCCAGCAGCCCGCCCTTAGGACTAGCGATCTCCTACGAGCAGTACTTC	CASSPPLGLAISYEQYF
TRBV30	once	.	TRBJ1-5	TGTGCCTGGAGTGTAGGTGACTCGAAGGGCCAGCCCCAGCATTTT	CAWSVGDSKGQPQHF
TRBV4-1	.	.	TRBJ2-3	TGCGCCAGCAGCCAAGAAGTAGCTGTTTACGATACGCAGTATTTT	CASSQEVAVYDTQYF
TRBV10-3	.	TRBD1	TRBJ2-2	TGTGCCATCAGCCTCACAGGGGCCGGGATCGGGGAGCTGTTTTTT	CAISLTGAGIGELFF
TRBV28	.	.	TRBJ2-7	TGTGCCAGCAGCCCCCACGAGACGGTCCACGAGCAGTACTTC	CASSPHETVHEQYF
TRBV15	.	TRBD2	TRBJ2-2	TGTGCCACCAGCAGGGGGGCTAGCGGGGCGAACACCGGGGAGCTGTTTTTT	CATSRGASGANTGELFF
TRBV5-1	once	.	TRBJ2-7	TGCGCCAGCAGCTGGGACGGTTCGGAGCAGTACTTC	CASSWDGSEQYF
TRBV28	.	TRBD2	TRBJ2-7	TGTGCCAGCAGTTTATGGACTAGCGGGGCCTACGAGCAGTACTTC	CASSLWTSGAYEQYF
TRBV7-8	.	.	TRBJ1-6	TGTGCCAGCAGGCACAGCTCCGGGAACTCCTATAATTCACCCCTCCACTTT	CASRHSSGNSYNSPLHF
TRBV7-2	.	.	TRBJ1-1	TGTGCCAGCAGCCCCTGGACCAGGAACACTGAAGCTTTCTTT	CASSPWTRNTEAFF
TRBV14	.	.	TRBJ2-5	TGTGCCAGCAGCCTAACACTAGGAAAGGGAGAGACCCAGTACTTC	CASSLTLGKGETQYF
TRBV11-1	.	TRBD1	TRBJ2-2	TGTGCCAGCAGCTTAGTAGGGACAGTCGCCGGGGAGCTGTTTTTT	CASSLVGTVAGELFF
TRBV11-2	.	TRBD1	TRBJ2-5	TGTGCCAGCAGCCCACAGGGGGCTTTAGAGACCCAGTACTTC	CASSPQGALETQYF
TRBV28	once	.	TRBJ2-7	TGTGCCAGCAGTCTTCCGCCACCCACACCCCGCGAGCAGTACTTC	CASSLPPPTPREQYF
TRBV5-6	.	TRBD2	TRBJ2-6	TGTGCCACCCGGGGGGTCTCTGGGGCCAACGTCCTGACTTTC	CATRGVSGANVLTF
TRBV4-1	few	.	TRBJ2-1	TGCGCCAGCAGCCAAGTCCGGCTAGCCGTCTACAATGAGCAGTTCTTC	CASSQVRLAVYNEQFF
TRBV29-1	.	.	TRBJ2-7	TGCAGCGTCGGAAACATAGACTTAAGACTGCCCTCTTTCTACGAGCAGTACTTC	CSVGNIDLRLPSFYEQYF
TRBV29-1	once	.	TRBJ1-3	TGCAGCGTCGCTCAGGGCTCTGGAAACACCATATATTTT	CSVAQGSGNTIYF
TRBV2	.	TRBD2	TRBJ2-4	TGTGCCAGCAGTGAACACGGACAGACAGGACTAGCGGGCCTAATGGTAGCCAAAAACATTCAGTACTTC	CASSEHGQTGLAGLMVAKNIQYF
TRBV19	.	.	TRBJ1-5	TGTGCCAGTACCCTAGGCAGACACAATCAGCCCCAGCATTTT	CASTLGRHNQPQHF
TRBV18	once	.	TRBJ1-1	TGTGCCAGCTCACGACTTGAACTGACAGACCTGTCCACTGAAGCTTTCTTT	CASSRLELTDLSTEAFF
TRBV4-1	.	.	TRBJ2-3	TGCGCCAGCAGCCCCGCATCCCGCACAGATACGCAGTATTTT	CASSPASRTDTQYF